These T cell receptor beta chains were read from a single sample in a study of blood T cell repertoires in COVID-19. This table comes from immunoSEQ multiplex PCR, and its TCRdb copy is limited to in-frame clones, with some not included. In the table there are about 380,000 clones, around 85% of which are singletons. The sample taken for sequencing was peripheral blood. Receptor source: a woman under 30 with acute or convalescent COVID-19. The CDR3 runs from the conserved cysteine through the conserved F or W. Each record gives: D gene, V gene, J gene, clone size, CDR3 DNA, CDR3 protein. A D gene is named only where the DNA matches it firmly. Clone sizes are given selectively: once, few, many, or a class where the clone is expanded.

d_call: TRBD2
v_call: TRBV6-5
j_call: TRBJ2-3
clone_size: .
cdr3_nt: TGCGCAGGGACTAGCGGGAGGGCCGGAGATACGCAGTATTTT
cdr3_aa: CAGTSGRAGDTQYF

d_call: TRBD1
v_call: TRBV7-6
j_call: TRBJ1-6
clone_size: .
cdr3_nt: TGTGCCAGCAGCGGATCGGGACAGGGTGTTGGGTCACCCCTCCACTTT
cdr3_aa: CASSGSGQGVGSPLHF

d_call: TRBD1
v_call: TRBV15
j_call: TRBJ1-1
clone_size: .
cdr3_nt: TGTGCCACCAGCAGGACAGGGGGCGGTGAAGCTTTCTTT
cdr3_aa: CATSRTGGGEAFF

d_call: .
v_call: TRBV27
j_call: TRBJ1-5
clone_size: .
cdr3_nt: TGTGCCAGCAGGAACCTAGGTCAGCCCCAGCATTTT
cdr3_aa: CASRNLGQPQHF

d_call: TRBD2
v_call: TRBV4-1
j_call: TRBJ2-7
clone_size: .
cdr3_nt: TGCGCCAGCAGCCAAGTACTAGCGGAAACCTACGAGCAGTACTTC
cdr3_aa: CASSQVLAETYEQYF

d_call: .
v_call: TRBV4-1
j_call: TRBJ1-5
clone_size: .
cdr3_nt: TGCGCCAGCAGGAAGCCGGGTAGCAATCAGCCCCAGCATTTT
cdr3_aa: CASRKPGSNQPQHF

d_call: TRBD1
v_call: TRBV4-1
j_call: TRBJ1-1
clone_size: once
cdr3_nt: TGCGCCAGCAGCCGGTCGACAGGGGGCAACACTGAAGCTTTCTTT
cdr3_aa: CASSRSTGGNTEAFF

d_call: .
v_call: TRBV3-1/TRBV3-2
j_call: TRBJ2-5
clone_size: .
cdr3_nt: TGTGCCAGCAGCCCCGCCTCGGGGGGCATGGGGGAGACCCAGTACTTC
cdr3_aa: CASSPASGGMGETQYF

d_call: TRBD2
v_call: TRBV28
j_call: TRBJ2-5
clone_size: .
cdr3_nt: TGTGCCAGCATGATAGGGCTAGCGGAACAAGAGACCCAGTACTTC
cdr3_aa: CASMIGLAEQETQYF

d_call: TRBD1
v_call: TRBV27
j_call: TRBJ2-1
clone_size: .
cdr3_nt: TGTGCCAGCAGCGGGGACAGTCGCCATGAGCAGTTCTTC
cdr3_aa: CASSGDSRHEQFF

d_call: TRBD2
v_call: TRBV24-1
j_call: TRBJ2-5
clone_size: .
cdr3_nt: TGTGCCACCAGTGGCGCAACGTCAGACGGGACTAGCGGGGGCCAAGAGACCCAGTACTTC
cdr3_aa: CATSGATSDGTSGGQETQYF

d_call: .
v_call: TRBV7-3
j_call: TRBJ2-2
clone_size: .
cdr3_nt: TGTGCCAGCAGCTTAAGTTCGGGGAACACCGGGGAGCTGTTTTTT
cdr3_aa: CASSLSSGNTGELFF

d_call: TRBD2
v_call: TRBV7-6
j_call: TRBJ2-2
clone_size: .
cdr3_nt: TGTGCCAGCAGCCCCCCCGGGCGGGAGAGGAACACCGGGGAGCTGTTTTTT
cdr3_aa: CASSPPGRERNTGELFF

d_call: .
v_call: TRBV29-1
j_call: TRBJ1-2
clone_size: .
cdr3_nt: TGCAGCGTTGATAACAGTTCTAACTATGGCTACACCTTC
cdr3_aa: CSVDNSSNYGYTF

d_call: TRBD1
v_call: TRBV12-3/TRBV12-4
j_call: TRBJ1-3
clone_size: once
cdr3_nt: TGTGCCGAAACAGGGGGCGATGGAAACACCATATATTTT
cdr3_aa: CAETGGDGNTIYF

d_call: TRBD1
v_call: TRBV6-5
j_call: TRBJ1-2
clone_size: .
cdr3_nt: TGTGCCAGCAGTTTCTACCGGGACAGGGGCTATGGCTACACCTTC
cdr3_aa: CASSFYRDRGYGYTF

d_call: .
v_call: TRBV6-1
j_call: TRBJ2-7
clone_size: .
cdr3_nt: TGTGCCAGCAGTGAACAGGGGGGACCCTACGAGCAGTACTTC
cdr3_aa: CASSEQGGPYEQYF

d_call: .
v_call: TRBV6-2/TRBV6-3
j_call: TRBJ2-2
clone_size: .
cdr3_nt: TGTGCCAGCAGTTGGTCGGGGGTGAACACCGGGGAGCTGTTTTTT
cdr3_aa: CASSWSGVNTGELFF

d_call: TRBD1
v_call: TRBV14
j_call: TRBJ1-2
clone_size: .
cdr3_nt: TGTGCCAGCAGCCAAGGGCTGGACAGGATCTATGGCTACACCTTC
cdr3_aa: CASSQGLDRIYGYTF

d_call: TRBD1
v_call: TRBV5-6
j_call: TRBJ2-1
clone_size: .
cdr3_nt: TGTGCCAGCAGCTCAACAACCGGGACAGGGAGTCGGGAGCAGTTCTTC
cdr3_aa: CASSSTTGTGSREQFF

d_call: .
v_call: TRBV27
j_call: TRBJ1-5
clone_size: once
cdr3_nt: TGTGCCAGCAGTTTGGGCAGTTCAAATCAGCCCCAGCATTTT
cdr3_aa: CASSLGSSNQPQHF

d_call: .
v_call: TRBV5-1
j_call: TRBJ1-1
clone_size: .
cdr3_nt: TGCGCCAGCAGCTTGGGACAGTACACTGAAGCTTTCTTT
cdr3_aa: CASSLGQYTEAFF

d_call: TRBD2
v_call: TRBV29-1
j_call: TRBJ2-1
clone_size: .
cdr3_nt: TGCAGCGTTGTGGGCAGGAAGACTAGCTACGGGCAGTTCTTC
cdr3_aa: CSVVGRKTSYGQFF

d_call: .
v_call: TRBV10-1
j_call: TRBJ1-6
clone_size: .
cdr3_nt: TGCGCCAGCAGTGAGAACGGGTCACCCCTCCACTTT
cdr3_aa: CASSENGSPLHF

d_call: .
v_call: TRBV5-1
j_call: TRBJ2-1
clone_size: .
cdr3_nt: TGCGCCAGCAGCTCCTCCTATGAGAATGAGCAGTTCTTC
cdr3_aa: CASSSSYENEQFF

d_call: .
v_call: TRBV7-9
j_call: TRBJ1-3
clone_size: .
cdr3_nt: .
cdr3_aa: CASSFLWDDSSGNTIYF

d_call: .
v_call: TRBV29-1
j_call: TRBJ2-5
clone_size: .
cdr3_nt: TGCAGCGTTGAGAATTGGGGGGGCTCCCAGTACTTC
cdr3_aa: CSVENWGGSQYF

d_call: .
v_call: TRBV3-1/TRBV3-2
j_call: TRBJ2-5
clone_size: .
cdr3_nt: TGTGCCAGCAGCCAAGTCATTTCGGAGAAGAGAACCCAGTACTTC
cdr3_aa: CASSQVISEKRTQYF

d_call: TRBD1
v_call: TRBV24-1
j_call: TRBJ2-2
clone_size: .
cdr3_nt: TGTGCCACCAGTATCGGGGACAGGGATGCCGGGGAGCTGTTTTTT
cdr3_aa: CATSIGDRDAGELFF

d_call: .
v_call: TRBV7-8
j_call: TRBJ2-7
clone_size: .
cdr3_nt: TGTGCCAGCAGCTTCTATTCTTGGGGGGAGAGGCAGTACTTC
cdr3_aa: CASSFYSWGERQYF

d_call: TRBD1
v_call: TRBV10-3
j_call: TRBJ2-3
clone_size: .
cdr3_nt: TGTGCCATCAGTCCGCCAGGGGGAACAGATACGCAGTATTTT
cdr3_aa: CAISPPGGTDTQYF

d_call: .
v_call: TRBV5-6
j_call: TRBJ2-3
clone_size: .
cdr3_nt: TGTGCCAGCAGCGCGGAGGGCCGCCCTACAGATACGCAGTATTTT
cdr3_aa: CASSAEGRPTDTQYF

d_call: TRBD2
v_call: TRBV9
j_call: TRBJ2-1
clone_size: .
cdr3_nt: TGTGCCAGCAGCGTAGTCCCTGGACTAGCGGGGGAGCAGTTCTTC
cdr3_aa: CASSVVPGLAGEQFF

d_call: .
v_call: TRBV7-2
j_call: TRBJ2-7
clone_size: once
cdr3_nt: TGTGCCAGCAGCTTAGGACACAGCTCCTACGAGCAGTACTTC
cdr3_aa: CASSLGHSSYEQYF

d_call: .
v_call: TRBV2
j_call: TRBJ2-5
clone_size: .
cdr3_nt: TGTGCCAGCAGTAACGGAGTAACGAGAAAAGAGACCCAGTACTTC
cdr3_aa: CASSNGVTRKETQYF

d_call: .
v_call: TRBV6-6
j_call: TRBJ1-2
clone_size: .
cdr3_nt: TGTGCCAGCAGTTCCCCCGTGGAGGCCTACTATGGCTACACCTTC
cdr3_aa: CASSSPVEAYYGYTF

d_call: .
v_call: TRBV5-5
j_call: TRBJ2-5
clone_size: .
cdr3_nt: TGTGCCAGCAGCTTCCGGCCCGGGGAGACCCAGTACTTC
cdr3_aa: CASSFRPGETQYF